The 6 T cell receptor beta chains listed next were all sequenced from one sample in a study of blood T cell repertoires in COVID-19. Data came from immunoSEQ multiplex PCR; TCRdb stores just in-frame clones and leaves some out. Of 130,000 or so clones detected, 70% to 90% appear once; the ten largest clones hold 3.9%. The sequencing sample was made of peripheral blood. The receptors derive from a man between 60 and 75 years old with acute or convalescent COVID-19.

The rearrangement joins TRBV4-3 to TRBJ2-7; a possible D gene is TRBD2 (6 bases). Trimming shortened V by 1 base and J by 3 bases, and 13 bases separated the two germline ends. The CDR3 runs 15 residues. Germline V gives CDR1 LGHNA, CDR2 YSLEER. In DNA, the CDR3 is TGCGCCAGCAGCCAAGTGGCTAGCGCCCGCTACGAGCAGTACTTC. It is translated as CASSQVASARYEQYF.

The table lists this clone with a few counts. Other DNA sequences of this sample code for an identical CDR3. J is TRBJ2-3 and V is TRBV6-2 or TRBV6-3; D remains unclear. This CDR3 spans 15 amino acids. The germline gives CDR1 MNHEY, CDR2 SVGEGT. The V and J ends lost 2 bases and 0 bases respectively, with 9 bases between them. DNA for the CDR3: TGTGCCAGCAGTTACAGTCTAACTAGCACAGATACGCAGTATTTT. Its translation: CASSYSLTSTDTQYF.

The chain links TRBV9 to TRBJ2-3; TRBD2 aligns across 8 bases. The CDR3 runs to 15 residues. Trimming took 2 bases from V and 1 from J; bases not matched to a gene: 3. Looked up from germline, CDR1 is SGDLS and CDR2 is YYNGEE. CDR3 nucleotides: TGTGCCAGCAGCGTTTTAGCGGGGCGCACAGATACGCAGTATTTT. Translating it yields CASSVLAGRTDTQYF.

This rearrangement joins TRBV21-1 to TRBJ2-1; TRBD2 was called by the table and not checked on the DNA. TRBV21-1 is a pseudogene. The CDR3 loop spans 21 amino acids. The CDR3 DNA reads as TGTGCCAGCAGCAACTGGTGGCCGGGACTAGCGTTCCTTAAGTGCTACAATGAGCAGTTCTTC. Protein: CASSNWWPGLAFLKCYNEQFF.

The chain links TRBV11-2 to TRBJ2-7; TRBD2 matches 7 bases. The V gene's germline CDR1 is SGHAT and CDR2 FQNNGV. V was pared by 5 bases and J by 3 bases, with 19 bases of the junction left unmatched. This CDR3 spans 18 amino acids. This CDR3 reads CASSPRGHTGGKGYEQYF. CDR3 bases: TGTGCCAGCAGCCCCCGGGGTCATACCGGGGGGAAGGGCTACGAGCAGTACTTC.

V and J are TRBV29-1 and TRBJ2-7; 7 bases are shared with TRBD2. Germline V CDR1 and CDR2: SQVTM, ANQGSEA. J was trimmed by 2 bases and V by 3 bases; bases with no gene match: 4. The CDR3 spans 13 residues. The CDR3 spells CSVDSGTTYEQYF. DNA for the CDR3: TGCAGCGTTGATTCCGGGACTACCTACGAGCAGTACTTC.